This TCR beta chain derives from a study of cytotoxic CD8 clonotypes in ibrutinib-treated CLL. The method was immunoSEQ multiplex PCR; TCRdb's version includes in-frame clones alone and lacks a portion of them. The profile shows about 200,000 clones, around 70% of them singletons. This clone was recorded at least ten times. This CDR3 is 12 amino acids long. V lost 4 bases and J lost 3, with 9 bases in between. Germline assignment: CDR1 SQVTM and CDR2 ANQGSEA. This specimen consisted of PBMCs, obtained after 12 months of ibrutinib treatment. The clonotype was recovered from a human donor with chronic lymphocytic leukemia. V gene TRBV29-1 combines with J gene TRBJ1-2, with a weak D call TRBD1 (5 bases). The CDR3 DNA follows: TGCAGCGTTGGCGACAGAGACTATGGCTACACCTTC. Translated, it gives CSVGDRDYGYTF. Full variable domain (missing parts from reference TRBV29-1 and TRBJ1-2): SAVISQKPSRDICQRGTSLTIQCQVDSQVTMMFWYRQQPGQSLTLIATANQGSEATYESGFVIDKFPISRPNLTFSTLTVSNMSPEDSSIYLCSVGDRDYGYTFGSGTRLTVV.